Detailed here is one T cell receptor (beta chain). RNA transcripts yielded amplified TCR beta CDR3 regions. Investigators did first-round RT-PCR with HTBI primers, then second-round multiplex PCR. TCRdb reprocessed the multiplex PCR reads via MiXCR and lists one record per CDR3 protein. The table shows 740,000 or so distinct CDR3 sequences, with around 40% occurring only once. PBMCs were isolated by Ficoll-Paque density gradient centrifugation, using 8 to 10 ml of fresh peripheral blood as the starting material. The CDR3 spans 15 residues. V lost 5 bases, J lost 5 bases, and 18 bases lay in between. The germline CDR1 and CDR2 sequences are SEHNR and FQNEAQ (reference sequence). This sample is drawn from a study of Graves' ophthalmopathy and Graves' hyperthyroidism. At the level of the study: Prior to any treatment, peripheral blood was collected at the time of initial diagnosis.

The clonotype originates from an adult man with Graves' ophthalmopathy. The rearrangement uses TRBV7-9 and TRBJ2-5; the D is unclear. Source material: peripheral blood. CDR3 sequence: CASSPLVGFWETQYF. In DNA form, the CDR3 reads TGTGCCAGCAGCCCCCTAGTTGGCTTCTGGGAGACCCAGTACTTC.